One and the same sample provided the 9 T cell receptor beta chains below, sequenced in a study of blood T cells in healthy people across ages. Sample-barcoded 5' priming and a J-beta primer mix drove a second PCR of roughly 6 to 12 cycles. TCRdb passed the 5' RACE reads through MiXCR, listing each CDR3 protein once. Of nearly 800,000 distinct CDR3 sequences in the sample, 56% were seen once. The specimen was blood. The receptors originated from a man aged 40-55 years in good health.

The sample holds many counts of this clonotype. The chain uses TRBV7-2 and TRBJ2-7; unclear D gene. The V end lost 0 bases, the J end lost 3 bases, and 3 bases lay between the germline ends. In germline, CDR1 is SGHTA, CDR2 FQGNSA. The CDR3 is 12 amino acids. CDR3 in amino acids: CASSLADYEQYF. The CDR3 DNA reads as TGTGCCAGCAGCTTAGCTGACTACGAGCAGTACTTC.

This clonotype has more than one count but fewer than ten. The rearrangement uses TRBV5-1 and TRBJ2-6, with D unclear. Trimming shortened V by 5 bases and J by 0 bases, and 12 bases separated the two germline ends. The CDR3 is made up of 16 amino acids. Germline V CDR1 and CDR2: SGHRS, YFSETQ. CDR3: CASSFSVSSGANVLTF. Written as DNA, the CDR3 is TGCGCCAGCAGTTTCTCAGTGAGCTCTGGGGCCAACGTCCTGACTTTC.

This clonotype has at least ten counts. At one end, the junction sequence differs from germline, possibly due to a read error. The gene calls are TRBV5-1 and TRBJ2-5; D is uncertain. Germline lookup yields CDR1 SGHRS and CDR2 YFSETQ. This CDR3 spans 14 amino acids. The CDR3 DNA is TGTGCCAGCAGCTTAGTGGGGAACCAAGAGACCCAGTACTTC. Its translation is CASSLVGNQETQYF.

The rearrangement links TRBV7-9 to TRBJ2-7; the match to TRBD2 covers 8 bases. The length of the CDR3 is 12 residues. CDR1 is SEHNR and CDR2 is FQNEAQ in the germline V gene (reference sequence). V shed 3 bases, J shed 9 bases, and the junction held 4 bases outside the gene matches. The CDR3 DNA reads as TGTGCCAGCAGCTTTAGCGGGGATGGGCAGTACTTC. Translation gives CASSFSGDGQYF.

This clonotype has just a few counts. The chain employs TRBV25-1 and TRBJ2-1; TRBD2 matches 13 bases. Germline lookup yields CDR1 MGHDK and CDR2 SYGVNS. The CDR3 length is 18 residues. V lost 8 bases, J lost 7 bases, and 17 bases stayed unmatched. In nucleotides, the CDR3 is TGTGCCAGCCGAGACCCGGGTGAGACTAGCGGGAGGAGGAATGAGCAGTTCTTC. This translates into CASRDPGETSGRRNEQFF. The entire variable domain, with the rest obtained from reference TRBV25-1 and TRBJ2-1, is as follows: EADIYQTPRYLVIGTGKKITLECSQTMGHDKMYWYQQDPGMELHLIHYSYGVNSTEKGDLSSESTVSRIRTEHFPLTLESARPSHTSQYLCASRDPGETSGRRNEQFFGPGTRLTVL.

The chain has TRBV12-3 or TRBV12-4 and TRBJ1-1, with 7 bases that match TRBD1. The J segment lost 5 bases and the V segment lost 2 bases, leaving 5 bases of the junction unmatched. The CDR3 runs to 14 residues. In DNA, the CDR3 is TGTGCCAGCAGTTTAACAGGGGAGGGAACTGAAGCTTTCTTT. Translation gives CASSLTGEGTEAFF.

This clonotype was picked up a small number of times. This sequence joins TRBV6-7 and TRBJ2-3, with D possibly TRBD2 on 6 matching bases. TRBV6-7 is an ORF for which the function is uncertain. Trimming took 2 bases from V and 1 from J, leaving 10 bases between them. The CDR3 consists of 15 residues. This CDR3 is CASSYPGLRTDTQYF. The DNA for the CDR3 is TGTGCCAGCAGTTACCCGGGACTTCGCACAGATACGCAGTATTTT.

The genes are TRBV7-6 and TRBJ2-1; D might be TRBD1 (6 bases). V gave up 3 bases and J gave up 7 bases, with 19 bases separating them. Per germline, CDR1 SGHVS and CDR2 FNYEAQ. The CDR3 spans 16 residues. CDR3 DNA sequence: TGTGCCAGCAGCTTGACAGGACCAGTTGGATCGAATGAGCAGTTCTTC. Residues: CASSLTGPVGSNEQFF.

This clonotype was seen only a few times. J is TRBJ1-2 and V is TRBV7-2; D is undetermined. The CDR3 has 13 residues. Trimming removed 10 bases from V and 0 bases from J, with 12 bases in between. The germline V gene has CDR1 SGHTA and CDR2 FQGNSA. CDR3 sequence: CAMGRISNYGYTF. The CDR3 coding sequence is TGTGCCATGGGTCGAATTTCTAACTATGGCTACACCTTC.